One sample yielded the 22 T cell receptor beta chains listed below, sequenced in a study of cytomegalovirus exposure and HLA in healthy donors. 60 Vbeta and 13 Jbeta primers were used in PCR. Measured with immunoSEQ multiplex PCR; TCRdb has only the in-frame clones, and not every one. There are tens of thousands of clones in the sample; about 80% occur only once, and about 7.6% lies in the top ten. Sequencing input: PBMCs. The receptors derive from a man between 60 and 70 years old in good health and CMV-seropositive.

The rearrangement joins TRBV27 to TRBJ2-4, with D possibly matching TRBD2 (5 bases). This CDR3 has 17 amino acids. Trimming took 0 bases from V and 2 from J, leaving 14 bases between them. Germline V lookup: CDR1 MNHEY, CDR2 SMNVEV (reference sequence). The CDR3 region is CASSLSGRSLTKNIQYF. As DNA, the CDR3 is TGTGCCAGCAGTTTATCGGGGAGATCCTTGACCAAAAACATTCAGTACTTC.

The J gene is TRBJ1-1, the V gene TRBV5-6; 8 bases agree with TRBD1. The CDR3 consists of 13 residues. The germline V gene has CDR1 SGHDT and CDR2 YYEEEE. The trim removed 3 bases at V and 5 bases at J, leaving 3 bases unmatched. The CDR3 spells CASSSTGETEAFF. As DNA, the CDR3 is TGTGCCAGCAGCTCGACAGGGGAAACTGAAGCTTTCTTT. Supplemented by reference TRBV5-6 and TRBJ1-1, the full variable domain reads DAGVTQSPTHLIKTRGQQVTLRCSPKSGHDTVSWYQQALGQGPQFIFQYYEEEERQRGNFPDRFSGHQFPNYSSELNVNALLLGDSALYLCASSSTGETEAFFGQGTRLTVV.

This CDR3 is CASSLAINTEAFF. CDR3 bases: TGCGCCAGCAGCTTGGCCATTAACACTGAAGCTTTCTTT. This chain joins TRBV5-1 and TRBJ1-1, with D hard to call. Trimming pared 0 bases from V and 2 bases from J, leaving 5 bases between. The CDR3 consists of 13 residues. Germline CDR1 SGHRS, CDR2 YFSETQ.

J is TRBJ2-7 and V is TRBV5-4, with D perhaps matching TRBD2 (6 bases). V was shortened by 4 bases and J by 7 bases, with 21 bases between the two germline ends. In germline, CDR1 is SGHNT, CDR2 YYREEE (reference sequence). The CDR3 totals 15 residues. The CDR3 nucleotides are TGTGCCAGCAGCCCGGACCTTCGGGGGTCGCGGGAGCAGTACTTC. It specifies CASSPDLRGSREQYF. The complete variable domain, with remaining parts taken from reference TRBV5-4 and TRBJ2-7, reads ETGVTQSPTHLIKTRGQQVTLRCSSQSGHNTVSWYQQALGQGPQFIFQYYREEENGRGNFPPRFSGLQFPNYSSELNVNALELDDSALYLCASSPDLRGSREQYFGPGTRLTVT.

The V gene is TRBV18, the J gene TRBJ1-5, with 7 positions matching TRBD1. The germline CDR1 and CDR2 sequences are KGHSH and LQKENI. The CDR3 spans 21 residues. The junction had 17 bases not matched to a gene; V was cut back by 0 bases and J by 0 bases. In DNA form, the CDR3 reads TGTGCCAGCTCACCACCGATAAGTGGGCGGGACAGCAAACATAGCAATCAGCCCCAGCATTTT. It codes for CASSPPISGRDSKHSNQPQHF.

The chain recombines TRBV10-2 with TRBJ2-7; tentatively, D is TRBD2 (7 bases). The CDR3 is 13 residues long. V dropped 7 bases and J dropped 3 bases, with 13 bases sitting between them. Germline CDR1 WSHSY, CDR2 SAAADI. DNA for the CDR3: TGCGCCAGCAAGAAGGGGGGGGGCTACGAGCAGTACTTC. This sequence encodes CASKKGGGYEQYF.

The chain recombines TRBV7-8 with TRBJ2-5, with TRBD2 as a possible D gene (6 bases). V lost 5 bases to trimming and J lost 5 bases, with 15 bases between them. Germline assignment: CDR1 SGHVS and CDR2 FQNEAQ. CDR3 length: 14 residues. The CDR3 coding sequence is TGTGCCAGCAGCCTTCCGACGGGGGTGGAGACCCAGTACTTC. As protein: CASSLPTGVETQYF.

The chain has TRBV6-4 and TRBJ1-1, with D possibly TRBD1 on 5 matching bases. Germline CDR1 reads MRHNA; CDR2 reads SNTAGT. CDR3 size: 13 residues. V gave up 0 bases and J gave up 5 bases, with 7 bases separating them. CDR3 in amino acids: CASSDSRTTEAFF. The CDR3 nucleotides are TGTGCCAGCAGTGACTCGAGGACAACTGAAGCTTTCTTT.

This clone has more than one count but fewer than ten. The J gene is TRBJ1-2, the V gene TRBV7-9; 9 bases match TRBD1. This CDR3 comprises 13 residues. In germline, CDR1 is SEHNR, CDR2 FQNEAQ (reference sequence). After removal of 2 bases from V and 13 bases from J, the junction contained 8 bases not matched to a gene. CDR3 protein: CASSLNRDREITF. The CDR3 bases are TGTGCCAGCAGCTTAAACCGGGACAGGGAGATCACCTTC.

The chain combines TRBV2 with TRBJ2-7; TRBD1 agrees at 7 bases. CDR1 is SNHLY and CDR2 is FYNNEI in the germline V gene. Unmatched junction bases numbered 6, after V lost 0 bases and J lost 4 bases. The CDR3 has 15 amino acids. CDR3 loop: CASSEALGTEYEQYF. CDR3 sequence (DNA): TGTGCCAGCAGTGAAGCGCTGGGGACAGAGTACGAGCAGTACTTC. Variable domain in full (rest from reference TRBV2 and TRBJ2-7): EPEVTQTPSHQVTQMGQEVILRCVPISNHLYFYWYRQILGQKVEFLVSFYNNEISEKSEIFDDQFSVERPDGSNFTLKIRSTKLEDSAMYFCASSEALGTEYEQYFGPGTRLTVT.

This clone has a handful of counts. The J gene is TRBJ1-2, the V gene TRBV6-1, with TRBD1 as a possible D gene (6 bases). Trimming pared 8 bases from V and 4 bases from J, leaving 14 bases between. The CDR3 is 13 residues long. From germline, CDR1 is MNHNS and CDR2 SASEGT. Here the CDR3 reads CASPGQNLYGYTF. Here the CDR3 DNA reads TGTGCCAGCCCCGGACAGAACCTCTATGGCTACACCTTC.

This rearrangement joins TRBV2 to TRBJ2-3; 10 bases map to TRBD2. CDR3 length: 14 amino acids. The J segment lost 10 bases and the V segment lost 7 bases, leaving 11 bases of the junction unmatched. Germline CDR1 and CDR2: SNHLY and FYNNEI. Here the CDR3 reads CASTSGAGGASQYF. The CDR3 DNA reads TGTGCCAGCACCTCGGGAGCGGGGGGGGCCTCGCAGTATTTT.

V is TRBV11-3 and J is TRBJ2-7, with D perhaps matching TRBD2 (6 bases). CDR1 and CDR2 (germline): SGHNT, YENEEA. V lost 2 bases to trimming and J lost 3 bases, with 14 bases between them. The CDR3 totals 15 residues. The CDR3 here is CASSLMGLGGYEQYF. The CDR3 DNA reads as TGTGCCAGCAGCTTAATGGGCCTCGGGGGCTACGAGCAGTACTTC. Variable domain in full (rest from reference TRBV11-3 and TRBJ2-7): EAGVVQSPRYKIIEKKQPVAFWCNPISGHNTLYWYLQNLGQGPELLIRYENEEAVDDSQLPKDRFSAERLKGVDSTLKIQPAELGDSAVYLCASSLMGLGGYEQYFGPGTRLTVT.

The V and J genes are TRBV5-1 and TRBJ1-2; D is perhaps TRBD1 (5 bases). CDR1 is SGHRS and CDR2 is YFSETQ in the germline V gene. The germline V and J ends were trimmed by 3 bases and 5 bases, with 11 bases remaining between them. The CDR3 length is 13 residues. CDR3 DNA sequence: TGCGCCAGCAGCTCCGGCGGGGGTTATGGCTACACCTTC. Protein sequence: CASSSGGGYGYTF.

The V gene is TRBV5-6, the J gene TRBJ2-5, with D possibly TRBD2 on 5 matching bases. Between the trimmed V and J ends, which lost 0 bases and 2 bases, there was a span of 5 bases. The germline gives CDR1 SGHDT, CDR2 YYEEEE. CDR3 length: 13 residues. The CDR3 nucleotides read TGTGCCAGCAGCTTGGGACTACAAGAGACCCAGTACTTC. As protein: CASSLGLQETQYF.

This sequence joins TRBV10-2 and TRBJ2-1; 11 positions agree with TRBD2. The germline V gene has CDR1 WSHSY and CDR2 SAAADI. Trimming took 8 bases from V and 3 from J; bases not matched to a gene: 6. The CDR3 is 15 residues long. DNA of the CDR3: TGCGCCAGCTCGAGGGGGACTAGCGGCTACAATGAGCAGTTCTTC. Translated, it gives CASSRGTSGYNEQFF.

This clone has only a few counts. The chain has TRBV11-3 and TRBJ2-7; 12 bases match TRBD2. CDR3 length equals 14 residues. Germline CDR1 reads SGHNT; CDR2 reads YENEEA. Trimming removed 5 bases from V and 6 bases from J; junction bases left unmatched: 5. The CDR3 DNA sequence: TGTGCCAGCAGCCCGACTAGCGGGAGTCGCGAGCAGTACTTC. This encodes CASSPTSGSREQYF.

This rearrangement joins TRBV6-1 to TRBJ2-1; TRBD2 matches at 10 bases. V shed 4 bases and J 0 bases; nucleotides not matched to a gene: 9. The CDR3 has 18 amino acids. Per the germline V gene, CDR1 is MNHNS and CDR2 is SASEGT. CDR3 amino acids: CASSAVLAGSASYNEQFF. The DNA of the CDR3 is TGTGCCAGCAGTGCGGTACTAGCGGGGAGCGCCTCCTACAATGAGCAGTTCTTC.

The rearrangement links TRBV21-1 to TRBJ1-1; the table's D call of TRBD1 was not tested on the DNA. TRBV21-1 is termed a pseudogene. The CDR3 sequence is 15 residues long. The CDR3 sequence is CASSLSTGVDTEAFF. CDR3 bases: TGTGCCAGCAGCTTATCGACAGGGGTGGACACTGAAGCTTTCTTT.

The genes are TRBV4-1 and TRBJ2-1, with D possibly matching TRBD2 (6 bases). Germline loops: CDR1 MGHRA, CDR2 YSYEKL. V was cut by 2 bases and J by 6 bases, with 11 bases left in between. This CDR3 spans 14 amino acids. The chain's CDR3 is CASSQPGLLNEQFF. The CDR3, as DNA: TGCGCCAGCAGCCAACCAGGACTACTCAATGAGCAGTTCTTC.

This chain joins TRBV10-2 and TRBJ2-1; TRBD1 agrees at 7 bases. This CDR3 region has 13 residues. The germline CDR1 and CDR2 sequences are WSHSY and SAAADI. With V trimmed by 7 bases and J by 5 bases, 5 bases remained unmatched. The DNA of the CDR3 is TGCGCCAGCAACCAGGGACAGAACAATGAGCAGTTCTTC. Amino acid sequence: CASNQGQNNEQFF.

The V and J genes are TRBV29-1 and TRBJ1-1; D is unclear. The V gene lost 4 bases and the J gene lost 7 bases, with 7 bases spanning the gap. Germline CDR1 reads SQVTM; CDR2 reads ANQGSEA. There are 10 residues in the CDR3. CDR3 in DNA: TGCAGCGTTGTAATCCGTGAAGCTTTCTTT. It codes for CSVVIREAFF.